This T cell receptor beta chain was obtained from a study of T-cell memory formation after mild COVID-19. Study results and limitations: Day 15 to 85 contractors were CD4/CD8 balanced; later expanders leaned CD4+.

The V gene lost 6 bases and the J gene lost 0 bases, with 12 bases spanning the gap. The CDR3 runs 14 residues. TCRdb passed the 5' RACE reads through MiXCR, listing each CDR3 protein once. The repertoire holds about 420,000 distinct CDR3 sequences, with about a quarter as singletons. For this clonotype: Its antigen is unknown.

The source of this sequence is an adult woman who had mild COVID-19 (a few samples of this study predate the infection). Cell type and time point are not known. The sequencing sample was made of PBMCs or a T cell subset sorted from them (not recorded which). The chain carries TRBV12-3 or TRBV12-4 and TRBJ2-7, with a tentative D call TRBD2 (6 bases). CDR3 DNA sequence: TGTGCCAGCAGGCGAGGGGAGGCCTCCTACGAGCAGTACTTC. The encoded protein is CASRRGEASYEQYF.